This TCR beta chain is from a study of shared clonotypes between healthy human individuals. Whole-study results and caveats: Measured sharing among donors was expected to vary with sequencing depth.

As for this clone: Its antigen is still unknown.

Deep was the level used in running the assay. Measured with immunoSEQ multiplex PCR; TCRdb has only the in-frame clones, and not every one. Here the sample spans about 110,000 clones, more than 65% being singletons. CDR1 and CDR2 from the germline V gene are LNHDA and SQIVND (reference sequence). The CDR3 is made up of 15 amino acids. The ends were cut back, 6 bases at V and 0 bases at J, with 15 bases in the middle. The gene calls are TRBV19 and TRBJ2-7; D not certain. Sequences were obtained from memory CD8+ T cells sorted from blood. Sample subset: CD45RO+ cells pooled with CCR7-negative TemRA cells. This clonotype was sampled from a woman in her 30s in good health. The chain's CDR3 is CASSFKGRSSYEQYF. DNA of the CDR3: TGTGCCAGTAGCTTCAAAGGTCGGTCCTCCTACGAGCAGTACTTC. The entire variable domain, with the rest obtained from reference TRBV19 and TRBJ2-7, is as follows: DGGITQSPKYLFRKEGQNVTLSCEQNLNHDAMYWYRQDPGQGLRLIYYSQIVNDFQKGDIAEGYSVSREKKESFPLTVTSAQKNPTAFYLCASSFKGRSSYEQYFGPGTRLTVT.